The entry that follows covers one T cell receptor (beta chain) sequence. The sample comes from a study of OX40 agonist ivuxolimab in advanced cancers. Study in general: Partial responses were seen in three patients, one with hepatocellular carcinoma and two with cutaneous melanoma.

Sequenced by immunoSEQ multiplex PCR; TCRdb stores in-frame clones only, minus some. This table holds 48,000 or so clones, roughly three quarters found once. The CDR3 is 15 amino acids. Between the trimmed V and J ends, which lost 6 bases and 2 bases, there was a span of 15 bases. Germline CDR1 reads MNHEY; CDR2 reads SVGAGI. This material consisted of CD4+ or CD8+ T cells sorted from blood, taken in a trial of the OX40 agonist ivuxolimab. V gene TRBV6-5 combines with J gene TRBJ2-3, with D perhaps matching TRBD1 (5 bases). This TCR was sampled from an adult with an advanced solid tumor such as melanoma, head and neck, liver or kidney cancer. The CDR3 DNA follows: TGTGCCAGCAGCCTTCATGGGGCCCTCACAGATACGCAGTATTTT. Translated: CASSLHGALTDTQYF.